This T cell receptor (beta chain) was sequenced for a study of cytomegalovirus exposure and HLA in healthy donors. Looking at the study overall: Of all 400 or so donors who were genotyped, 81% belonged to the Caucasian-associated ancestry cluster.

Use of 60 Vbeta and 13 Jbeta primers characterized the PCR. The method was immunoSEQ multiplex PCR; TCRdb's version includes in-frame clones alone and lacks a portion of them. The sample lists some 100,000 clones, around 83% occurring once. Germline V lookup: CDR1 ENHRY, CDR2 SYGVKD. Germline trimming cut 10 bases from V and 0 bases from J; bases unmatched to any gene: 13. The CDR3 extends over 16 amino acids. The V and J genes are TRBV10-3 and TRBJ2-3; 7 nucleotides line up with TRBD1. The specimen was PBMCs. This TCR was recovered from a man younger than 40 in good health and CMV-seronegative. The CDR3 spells CATQDRDRFSTDTQYF. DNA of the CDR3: TGTGCCACCCAAGACCGGGACAGATTTAGCACAGATACGCAGTATTTT.